The sequence of this T cell receptor beta chain was determined in a study of T-cell memory formation after mild COVID-19. The overall study: Clusters of TCRs were largely donor specific. Study results and limitations: Clones which contracted sat mainly in CM and EM if CD4+, and in EMRA if CD8+.

The authors produced TCR alpha and TCR beta cDNA libraries with sample barcodes and UMIs by 5'RACE using constant-segment primers. In TCRdb, the 5' RACE reads were re-called with MiXCR into one record per CDR3 protein. The repertoire holds fewer than 700,000 distinct CDR3 sequences, with 20% to 25% as singletons. On this clonotype: Its specificity is unknown.

Germline V gene sequence: CDR1 SGHRS, CDR2 YFSETQ. The length of the CDR3 is 17 residues. J gave up 3 bases and V 2 bases, and 8 bases lay outside the gene matches. The chain has TRBV5-1 and TRBJ2-3; TRBD2 matches 11 bases. The sequencing input was PBMCs or a T cell subset sorted from them (not recorded which). The sequence came from an adult woman who had mild COVID-19 (a few samples of this study predate the infection). Cell type and time point are not known. The CDR3 is CASSLPSLAGATDTQYF. In DNA, the CDR3 is TGCGCCAGCAGCTTACCCTCACTAGCGGGGGCTACAGATACGCAGTATTTT.